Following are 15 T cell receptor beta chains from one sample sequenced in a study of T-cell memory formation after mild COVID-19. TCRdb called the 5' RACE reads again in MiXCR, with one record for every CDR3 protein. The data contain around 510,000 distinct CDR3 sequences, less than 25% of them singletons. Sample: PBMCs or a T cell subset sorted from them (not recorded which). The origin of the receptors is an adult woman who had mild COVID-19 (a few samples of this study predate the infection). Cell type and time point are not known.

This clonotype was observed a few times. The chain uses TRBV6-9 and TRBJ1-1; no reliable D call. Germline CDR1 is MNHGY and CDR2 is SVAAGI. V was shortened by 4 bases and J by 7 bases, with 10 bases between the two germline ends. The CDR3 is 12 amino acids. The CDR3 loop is CASSSVHIEAFF. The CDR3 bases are TGTGCCAGCAGTTCTGTGCACATTGAAGCTTTCTTT.

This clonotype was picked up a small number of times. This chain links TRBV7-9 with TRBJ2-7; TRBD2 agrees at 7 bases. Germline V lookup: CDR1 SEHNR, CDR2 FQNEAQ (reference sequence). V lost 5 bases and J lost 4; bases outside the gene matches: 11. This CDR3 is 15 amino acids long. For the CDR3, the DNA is TGTGCCAGCAGCCCGGGAGGTGGGGCCCGTTACGAGCAGTACTTC. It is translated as CASSPGGGARYEQYF.

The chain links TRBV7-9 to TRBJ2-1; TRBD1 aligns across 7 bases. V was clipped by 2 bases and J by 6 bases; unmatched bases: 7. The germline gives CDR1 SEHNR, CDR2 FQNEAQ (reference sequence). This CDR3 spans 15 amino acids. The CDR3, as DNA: TGTGCCAGCAGCTTACACGGACAGGCGGCCAATGAGCAGTTCTTC. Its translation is CASSLHGQAANEQFF.

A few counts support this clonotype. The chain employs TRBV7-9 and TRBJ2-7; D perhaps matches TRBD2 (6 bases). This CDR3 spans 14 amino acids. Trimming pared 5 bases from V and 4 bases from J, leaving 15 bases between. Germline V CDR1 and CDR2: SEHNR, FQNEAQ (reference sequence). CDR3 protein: CASSVERVGYEQYF. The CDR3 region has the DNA TGTGCCAGCAGCGTTGAGCGGGTCGGGTACGAGCAGTACTTC.

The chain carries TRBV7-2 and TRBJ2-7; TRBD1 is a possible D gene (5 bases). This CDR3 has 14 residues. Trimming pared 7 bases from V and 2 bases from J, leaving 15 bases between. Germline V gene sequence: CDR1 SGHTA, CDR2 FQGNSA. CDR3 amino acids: CASTLTRGAYEQYF. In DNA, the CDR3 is TGTGCCAGCACCCTGACAAGGGGTGCCTACGAGCAGTACTTC.

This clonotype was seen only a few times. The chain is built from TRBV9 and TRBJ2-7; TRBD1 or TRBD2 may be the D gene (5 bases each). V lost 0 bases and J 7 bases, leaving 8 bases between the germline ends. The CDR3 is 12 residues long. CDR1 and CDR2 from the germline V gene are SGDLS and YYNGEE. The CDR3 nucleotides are TGTGCCAGCAGCGTAGGTGAGGGGGAGCAGTACTTC. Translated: CASSVGEGEQYF.

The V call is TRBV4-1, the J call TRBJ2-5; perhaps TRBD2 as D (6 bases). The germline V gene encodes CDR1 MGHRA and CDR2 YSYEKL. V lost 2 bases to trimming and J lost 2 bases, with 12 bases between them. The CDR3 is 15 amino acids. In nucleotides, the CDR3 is TGCGCCAGCAGCCAAAGCTGGGCGGGGCAAGAGACCCAGTACTTC. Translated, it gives CASSQSWAGQETQYF.

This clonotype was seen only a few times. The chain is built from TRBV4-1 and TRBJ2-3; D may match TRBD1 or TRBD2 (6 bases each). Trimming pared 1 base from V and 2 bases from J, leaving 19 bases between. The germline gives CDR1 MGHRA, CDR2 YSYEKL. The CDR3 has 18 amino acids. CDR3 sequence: CASSQALLGGPYTDTQYF. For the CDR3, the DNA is TGCGCCAGCAGCCAAGCTCTTCTAGGGGGGCCCTACACAGATACGCAGTATTTT.

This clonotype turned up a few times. The DNA for the CDR3 is TGTGCCAGCAGTTTGGGACAGCTCGAAGCTTTCTTT. As protein: CASSLGQLEAFF. The V gene is TRBV12-3 or TRBV12-4, the J gene TRBJ1-1, with 7 bases aligning to TRBD1. The V and J ends lost 3 bases and 8 bases, in that order; junction bases with no gene match: 3. This CDR3 is built from 12 residues.

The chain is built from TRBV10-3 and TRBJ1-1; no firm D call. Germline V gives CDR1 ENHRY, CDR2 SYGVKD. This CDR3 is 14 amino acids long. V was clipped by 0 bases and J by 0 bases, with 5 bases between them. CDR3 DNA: TGTGCCATCAGTGAGTCGGGCCTGAACACTGAAGCTTTCTTT. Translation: CAISESGLNTEAFF.

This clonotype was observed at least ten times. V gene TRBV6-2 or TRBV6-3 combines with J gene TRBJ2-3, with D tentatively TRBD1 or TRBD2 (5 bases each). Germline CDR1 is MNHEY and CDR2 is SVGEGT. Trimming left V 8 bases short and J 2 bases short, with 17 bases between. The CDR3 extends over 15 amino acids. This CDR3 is CASGAGTHITDTQYF. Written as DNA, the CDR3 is TGTGCCAGCGGAGCCGGGACCCACATCACAGATACGCAGTATTTT.

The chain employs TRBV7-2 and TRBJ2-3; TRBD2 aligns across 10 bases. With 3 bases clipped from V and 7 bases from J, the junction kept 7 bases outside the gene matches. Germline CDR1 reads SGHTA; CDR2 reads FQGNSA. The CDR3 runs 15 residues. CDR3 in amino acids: CASSFSSGGGNTQYF. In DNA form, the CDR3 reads TGTGCCAGCAGCTTTTCTAGCGGGGGCGGAAATACGCAGTATTTT.

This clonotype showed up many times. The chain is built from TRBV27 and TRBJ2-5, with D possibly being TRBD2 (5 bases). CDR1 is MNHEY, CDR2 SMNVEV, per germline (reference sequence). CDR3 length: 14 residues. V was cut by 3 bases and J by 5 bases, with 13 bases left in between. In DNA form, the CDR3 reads TGTGCCAGCAGTTTTCGGGAAGGCGGGGAGACCCAGTACTTC. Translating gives CASSFREGGETQYF.

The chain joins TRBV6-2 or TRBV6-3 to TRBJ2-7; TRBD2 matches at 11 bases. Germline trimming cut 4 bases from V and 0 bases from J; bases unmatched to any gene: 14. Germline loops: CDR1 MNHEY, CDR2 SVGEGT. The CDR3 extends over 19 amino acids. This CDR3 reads CASSWGTIGTSGNSYEQYF. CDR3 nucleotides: TGTGCCAGCAGTTGGGGGACCATCGGGACTAGCGGAAACTCCTACGAGCAGTACTTC.

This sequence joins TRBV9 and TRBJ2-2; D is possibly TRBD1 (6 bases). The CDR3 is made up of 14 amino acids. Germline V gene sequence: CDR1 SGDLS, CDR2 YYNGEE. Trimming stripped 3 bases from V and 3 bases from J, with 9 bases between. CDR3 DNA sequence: TGTGCCAGCAGCGCCGGGACATACACCGGGGAGCTGTTTTTT. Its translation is CASSAGTYTGELFF.